This T cell receptor (beta chain) was observed in a study of cytomegalovirus exposure and HLA in healthy donors. For this clone: No antigen is known for it.

CDR1 and CDR2 (germline): MNHEY, SMNVEV (reference sequence). The CDR3 sequence is 15 residues long. V trimming: 5 bases; J trimming: 9 bases; junction bases outside the gene matches: 11. General study points: TRBV6-2, TRBV6-3 and other indistinguishable V segments were excluded. Presence/absence analyses took donor sequencing depth as roughly uniform. Most of the TCR beta V segments (in an earlier analysis) were productive either about 87% or about 30% of the time.

PCR amplification relied on 60 Vbeta primers (plus 13 Jbeta primers). Profiling relied on immunoSEQ multiplex PCR, and the TCRdb table lists in-frame clones only, not all of them. The sample yields over 150,000 clones, 70% to 85% seen once. The sequence was obtained from a man in his fifties or sixties in good health and CMV-seropositive. This sequence joins TRBV27 and TRBJ2-1; 9 positions match TRBD2. The sequencing sample was made of PBMCs. CDR3 in amino acids: CASSLLAGVTGEQFF. DNA of the CDR3: TGTGCCAGCAGTCTATTAGCGGGGGTTACCGGTGAGCAGTTCTTC.